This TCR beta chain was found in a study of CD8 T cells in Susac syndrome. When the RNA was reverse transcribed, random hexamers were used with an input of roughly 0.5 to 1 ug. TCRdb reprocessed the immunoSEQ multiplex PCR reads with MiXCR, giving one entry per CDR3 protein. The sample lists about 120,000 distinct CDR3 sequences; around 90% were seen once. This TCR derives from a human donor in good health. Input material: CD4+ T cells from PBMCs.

CDR3 residues: CASSLGGAGMNTEAFF. The CDR3 DNA reads as TGCGCCAGCAGCCTCGGCGGAGCAGGCATGAACACTGAAGCTTTCTTT. The rearrangement links TRBV5-1 to TRBJ1-1; D is ambiguous. Trimming removed 4 bases at V and 0 bases at J, with 16 bases between. The CDR3 has 16 residues. Germline CDR1 and CDR2: SGHRS and YFSETQ.